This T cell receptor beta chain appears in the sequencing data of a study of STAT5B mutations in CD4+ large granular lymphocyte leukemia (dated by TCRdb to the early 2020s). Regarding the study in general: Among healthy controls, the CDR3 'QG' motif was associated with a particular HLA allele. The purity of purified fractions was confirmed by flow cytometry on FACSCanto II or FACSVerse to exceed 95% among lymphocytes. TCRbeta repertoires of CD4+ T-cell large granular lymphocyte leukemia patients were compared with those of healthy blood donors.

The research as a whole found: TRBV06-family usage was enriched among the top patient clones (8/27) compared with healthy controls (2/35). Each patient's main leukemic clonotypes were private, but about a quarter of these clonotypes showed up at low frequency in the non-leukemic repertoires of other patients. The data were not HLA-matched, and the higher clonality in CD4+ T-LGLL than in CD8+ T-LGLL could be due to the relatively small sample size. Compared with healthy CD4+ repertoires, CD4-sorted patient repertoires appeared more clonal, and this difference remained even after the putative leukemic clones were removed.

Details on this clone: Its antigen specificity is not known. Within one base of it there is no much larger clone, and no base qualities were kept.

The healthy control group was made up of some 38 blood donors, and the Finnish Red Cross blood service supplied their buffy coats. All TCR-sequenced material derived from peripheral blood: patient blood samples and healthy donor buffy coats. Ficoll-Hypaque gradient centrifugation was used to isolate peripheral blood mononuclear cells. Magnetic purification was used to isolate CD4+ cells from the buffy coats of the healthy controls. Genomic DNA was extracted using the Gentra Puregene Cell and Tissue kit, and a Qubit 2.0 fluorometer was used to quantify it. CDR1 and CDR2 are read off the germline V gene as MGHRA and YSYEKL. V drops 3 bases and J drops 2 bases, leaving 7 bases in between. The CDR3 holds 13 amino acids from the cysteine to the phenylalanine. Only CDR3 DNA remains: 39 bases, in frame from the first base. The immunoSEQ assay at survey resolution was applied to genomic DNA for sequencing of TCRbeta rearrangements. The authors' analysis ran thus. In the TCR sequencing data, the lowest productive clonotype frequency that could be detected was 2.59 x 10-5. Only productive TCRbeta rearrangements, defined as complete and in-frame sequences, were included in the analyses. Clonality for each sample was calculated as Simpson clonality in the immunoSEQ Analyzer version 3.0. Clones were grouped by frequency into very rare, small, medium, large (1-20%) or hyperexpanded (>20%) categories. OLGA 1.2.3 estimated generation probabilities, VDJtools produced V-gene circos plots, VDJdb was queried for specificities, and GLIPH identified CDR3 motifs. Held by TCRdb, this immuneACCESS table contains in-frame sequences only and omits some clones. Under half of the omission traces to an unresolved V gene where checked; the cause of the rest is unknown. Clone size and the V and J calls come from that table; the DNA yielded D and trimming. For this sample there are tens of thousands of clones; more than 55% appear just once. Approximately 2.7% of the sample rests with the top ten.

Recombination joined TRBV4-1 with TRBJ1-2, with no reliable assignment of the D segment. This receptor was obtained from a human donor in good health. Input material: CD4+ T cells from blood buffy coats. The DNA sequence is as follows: TGCGCCAGCAGCCAGAATGAGAACTATGGCTACACCTTC. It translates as CASSQNENYGYTF.